This TCR beta chain derives from a study of OX40 agonist ivuxolimab in advanced cancers. With 2 bases removed from V and 9 bases from J, the gap between germline ends came to 14 bases. Germline V gene lookup returns CDR1 MNHEY and CDR2 SVGAGI. CDR3 length equals 14 residues. The table came from immunoSEQ multiplex PCR; TCRdb's copy has only in-frame clones and leaves some out. The data show roughly 39,000 clones, 90% seen once. The V call is TRBV6-5, the J call TRBJ2-1; D might be TRBD2 (6 bases). This receptor was identified in an adult with an advanced solid tumor such as melanoma, head and neck, liver or kidney cancer. Source: CD4+ or CD8+ T cells sorted from blood, taken in a trial of the OX40 agonist ivuxolimab. CDR3 loop: CASSYPGVSTEQFF. The CDR3 nucleotides read TGTGCCAGCAGTTACCCGGGGGTCTCCACTGAGCAGTTCTTC.